These 30 T cell receptor beta chains were sequenced from one sample in a study of blood T cell repertoires in COVID-19. Some clones are missing from TCRdb's copy, which holds only in-frame ones; the method was immunoSEQ multiplex PCR. In the table there are 470,000 or so clones, around 88% of which are singletons. Material for sequencing was peripheral blood. These receptor sequences come from a woman aged 25 to 45 with acute or convalescent COVID-19.

This clone was counted a single time. The chain links TRBV5-6 to TRBJ2-3; D perhaps matches TRBD1 (5 bases). The CDR3 contains 15 residues. The V and J ends lost 4 bases and 2 bases respectively, with 14 bases between them. Germline V CDR1 and CDR2: SGHDT, YYEEEE. The DNA of the CDR3 is TGTGCCAGCAGCACCACAGGTTCCCCCACAGATACGCAGTATTTT. This codes for CASSTTGSPTDTQYF.

This chain joins TRBV3-1 (or the pseudogene TRBV3-2) and TRBJ2-1, with D possibly being TRBD1 (6 bases). The CDR3 totals 16 residues. Germline values: CDR1 LGHDT, CDR2 YNNKEL (reference sequence). V shed 3 bases and J shed 0 bases, with 12 bases lying between them. The CDR3 DNA reads TGTGCCAGCAGCCAGAAAGGGGGTAGCTCCTACAATGAGCAGTTCTTC. The encoded protein is CASSQKGGSSYNEQFF.

The gene calls are TRBV5-1 and TRBJ2-3; TRBD1 agrees at 7 bases. The germline V gene has CDR1 SGHRS and CDR2 YFSETQ. The CDR3 is 15 amino acids. The V gene end was trimmed by 0 bases and the J gene end by 4 bases; junction bases not matched to a gene: 5. CDR3 bases: TGCGCCAGCAGCTTGGTAGGGGGCAGCGCAGATACGCAGTATTTT. This gives the protein CASSLVGGSADTQYF.

The genes are TRBV30 and TRBJ1-2; TRBD1 might be the D (6 bases). The V end was cut by 2 bases, the J end by 4 bases, with 20 bases between. Germline V gene data show CDR1 as GTSNPN and CDR2 as SVGIG (reference sequence). This CDR3 is 16 amino acids long. In DNA, the CDR3 is TGTGCCTGGAGTCTCATGGTGGGGGGGCCGGCCTATGGCTACACCTTC. Amino acid sequence: CAWSLMVGGPAYGYTF.

This clone appeared once. The genes are TRBV15 and TRBJ1-4; D might be TRBD1 (6 bases). V was cut by 0 bases and J by 0 bases, with 14 bases left in between. CDR1 and CDR2 from the germline V gene are LNHNV and YYDKDF (reference sequence). CDR3 length equals 18 residues. The CDR3 DNA is TGTGCCACCAGCAGAGAAGGACAGAACCCCGCAACTAATGAAAAACTGTTTTTT. Translating it yields CATSREGQNPATNEKLFF.

The CDR3 region has the DNA TGTGCCAGTAGCAAAGACAGTTACTACGAGCAGTACTTC. Translation: CASSKDSYYEQYF. The rearrangement joins TRBV19 to TRBJ2-7, with TRBD1 as a possible D gene (5 bases). The CDR3 is 13 amino acids. Trimming left V 6 bases short and J 3 bases short, with 12 bases between. Germline V CDR1 and CDR2: LNHDA, SQIVND (reference sequence).

V usage is TRBV9 and J usage is TRBJ2-2, with TRBD1 matching 7 bases. The germline V gene has CDR1 SGDLS and CDR2 YYNGEE. The CDR3 is 19 residues long. The J segment lost 3 bases and the V segment lost 0 bases, leaving 14 bases of the junction unmatched. The CDR3 sequence: CASSVAVRGRVKDTGELFF. For the CDR3, the DNA is TGTGCCAGCAGCGTAGCTGTTAGGGGGCGCGTTAAGGACACCGGGGAGCTGTTTTTT.

This chain connects TRBV7-9 to TRBJ1-4, with 8 bases identical to TRBD1. Germline loops: CDR1 SEHNR, CDR2 FQNEAQ (reference sequence). V shed 5 bases, J shed 0 bases, and the junction held 5 bases outside the gene matches. The CDR3 length is 16 residues. CDR3 region: CASSTTGAATNEKLFF. The CDR3 DNA reads TGTGCCAGCAGCACGACAGGGGCCGCAACTAATGAAAAACTGTTTTTT.

This rearrangement joins TRBV12-3 or TRBV12-4 to TRBJ2-2, with D maybe TRBD1 (5 bases). The CDR3 runs 12 residues. V was clipped by 5 bases and J by 8 bases, with 9 bases between them. Here the CDR3 reads CASSLRQGELFF. The CDR3 DNA sequence: TGTGCCAGCAGTCTCCGACAGGGGGAGCTGTTTTTT.

V gene TRBV2 combines with J gene TRBJ1-2; D unresolved. Trimming stripped 4 bases from V and 8 bases from J, with 11 bases between. Germline CDR1 reads SNHLY; CDR2 reads FYNNEI. The CDR3 length is 12 residues. The CDR3: CASSGGYRGYTF. The CDR3 DNA follows: TGTGCCAGCAGTGGAGGGTACCGAGGCTACACCTTC.

V is TRBV9 and J is TRBJ2-3, with D tentatively TRBD2 (5 bases). Germline values: CDR1 SGDLS, CDR2 YYNGEE. Trimming cost V 0 bases and J 1 base, with 9 bases left between them. This CDR3 region has 15 residues. CDR3 loop: CASSVGLTRTDTQYF. The DNA of the CDR3 is TGTGCCAGCAGCGTAGGACTAACGCGCACAGATACGCAGTATTTT.

This chain links TRBV7-3 with TRBJ2-3; TRBD2 matches at 10 bases. Looked up from germline, CDR1 is SGHTA and CDR2 is FQGTGA. Losses at the gene ends were 2 bases for V and 4 bases for J; bases not matched to a gene: 3. This CDR3 is built from 15 residues. In nucleotides, the CDR3 is TGTGCCAGCAGCTTAGGAGCGGGGGGGCCAGATACGCAGTATTTT. Its protein product is CASSLGAGGPDTQYF.

The chain is built from TRBV19 and TRBJ2-7; D unclear. This CDR3 comprises 11 residues. CDR1 is LNHDA and CDR2 is SQIVND in the germline V gene (reference sequence). The ends were cut back, 8 bases at V and 3 bases at J, with 8 bases in the middle. Written as DNA, the CDR3 is TGTGCCAGTGGCACAAGCTACGAGCAGTACTTC. Its translation is CASGTSYEQYF.

This chain links TRBV28 with TRBJ1-1; D not certain. Germline lookup yields CDR1 MDHEN and CDR2 SYDVKM. This CDR3 is 11 amino acids long. V lost 9 bases to trimming and J lost 3 bases, with 8 bases between them. CDR3 region: CASQDHTEAFF. The CDR3 nucleotides read TGTGCCAGTCAGGATCACACTGAAGCTTTCTTT.

The CDR3 here is CASSLGTQTSYNSPLHF. For the CDR3, the DNA is TGTGCCAGCAGTTTAGGGACACAGACCTCCTATAATTCACCCCTCCACTTT. The V call is TRBV27, the J call TRBJ1-6, with a weak D call TRBD1 (6 bases). The germline V gene has CDR1 MNHEY and CDR2 SMNVEV (reference sequence). The germline V and J ends were trimmed by 2 bases and 0 bases, with 11 bases remaining between them. The CDR3 is made up of 17 amino acids.

With respect to this clone: This specimen includes other DNA sequences encoding the same CDR3. The V call is TRBV5-1, the J call TRBJ2-7; TRBD1 matches at 7 bases. Trimming took 2 bases from V and 0 from J; bases not matched to a gene: 2. Germline assignment: CDR1 SGHRS and CDR2 YFSETQ. The CDR3 totals 14 residues. CDR3 sequence reads: CASSFTGDSYEQYF. Written as DNA, the CDR3 is TGCGCCAGCAGCTTTACAGGGGACTCCTACGAGCAGTACTTC. Supplemented by reference TRBV5-1 and TRBJ2-7, the full variable domain reads KAGVTQTPRYLIKTRGQQVTLSCSPISGHRSVSWYQQTPGQGLQFLFEYFSETQRNKGNFPGRFSGRQFSNSRSEMNVSTLELGDSALYLCASSFTGDSYEQYFGPGTRLTVT.

The V call is TRBV5-1, the J call TRBJ2-1; TRBD2 might be the D (5 bases). Germline CDR1 SGHRS, CDR2 YFSETQ. CDR3 length: 14 residues. V was shortened by 7 bases and J by 5 bases, with 16 bases between the two germline ends. The CDR3 is CASSAGLRDNEQFF. DNA for the CDR3: TGCGCCAGCTCCGCGGGTTTAAGGGACAATGAGCAGTTCTTC.

V gene TRBV25-1 combines with J gene TRBJ1-6; D is possibly TRBD1 (5 bases). Per the germline V gene, CDR1 is MGHDK and CDR2 is SYGVNS. The CDR3 is 13 amino acids. V was pared by 3 bases and J by 8 bases, with 8 bases between. The CDR3 loop is CASSEVRDSPLHF. The CDR3 DNA sequence: TGTGCCAGCAGTGAGGTCAGGGATTCACCCCTCCACTTT. The whole variable domain, filled in from reference TRBV25-1 and TRBJ1-6, reads EADIYQTPRYLVIGTGKKITLECSQTMGHDKMYWYQQDPGMELHLIHYSYGVNSTEKGDLSSESTVSRIRTEHFPLTLESARPSHTSQYLCASSEVRDSPLHFGNGTRLTVT.

This rearrangement joins TRBV27 to TRBJ2-3; D uncertain. Germline V lookup: CDR1 MNHEY, CDR2 SMNVEV (reference sequence). With 8 bases removed from V and 2 bases from J, the gap between germline ends came to 14 bases. This CDR3 is built from 14 residues. In nucleotides, the CDR3 is TGTGCCAGCTCAAAAACCGGGTTCACAGATACGCAGTATTTT. Translated, it gives CASSKTGFTDTQYF.

The chain combines TRBV7-9 with TRBJ1-1; no clear D. Trimming removed 4 bases at V and 1 base at J, with 10 bases between. The CDR3 sequence is 14 residues long. In germline, CDR1 is SEHNR, CDR2 FQNEAQ (reference sequence). CDR3 region: CASSSLDSNTEAFF. The DNA for the CDR3 is TGTGCCAGCAGCTCCTTGGACTCGAACACTGAAGCTTTCTTT. Full variable domain (remainder filled in from reference TRBV7-9 and TRBJ1-1): DTGVSQNPRHKITKRGQNVTFRCDPISEHNRLYWYRQTLGQGPEFLTYFQNEAQLEKSRLLSDRFSAERPKGSFSTLEIQRTEQGDSAMYLCASSSLDSNTEAFFGQGTRLTVV.

The V gene is TRBV28, the J gene TRBJ1-5, with a tentative D call TRBD1 (6 bases). V was trimmed by 6 bases and J by 2 bases, leaving 11 bases between them. Looked up from germline, CDR1 is MDHEN and CDR2 is SYDVKM. This CDR3 comprises 14 residues. The CDR3 coding sequence is TGTGCCAGCAGGGGGGCAGGGGGCAATCAGCCCCAGCATTTT. Amino acid sequence: CASRGAGGNQPQHF.

The sample holds one count of this clone. This chain joins TRBV9 and TRBJ2-3, with TRBD1 identical over 9 bases. V shed 4 bases and J 7 bases; nucleotides not matched to a gene: 13. The CDR3 covers 16 residues. Germline loops: CDR1 SGDLS, CDR2 YYNGEE. CDR3 bases: TGTGCCAGCAGCTCTTTGGGGACAGGGATCATAAATACGCAGTATTTT. This gives the protein CASSSLGTGIINTQYF.

The chain carries TRBV11-2 and TRBJ2-7; tentative D call: TRBD1 (6 bases). The V and J ends lost 1 base and 4 bases respectively, with 17 bases between them. The CDR3 consists of 16 residues. The V gene's germline CDR1 is SGHAT and CDR2 FQNNGV. The CDR3 DNA is TGTGCCAGCAGCTTAGGGGCAGGGGAGACGATATACGAGCAGTACTTC. Its translation: CASSLGAGETIYEQYF.

In this sample, this clone turned up a few times. V gene TRBV6-6 combines with J gene TRBJ2-7, with 7 positions matching TRBD1. The CDR3 loop spans 12 amino acids. After removal of 5 bases from V and 3 bases from J, the junction contained 1 base not matched to a gene. The V gene's germline CDR1 is MNHNY and CDR2 SVGAGI (reference sequence). The CDR3 spells CASSGQVYEQYF. As DNA, the CDR3 is TGTGCCAGCAGTGGACAGGTCTACGAGCAGTACTTC.

V usage is TRBV9 and J usage is TRBJ1-3, with D tentatively TRBD1 (6 bases). Germline lookup yields CDR1 SGDLS and CDR2 YYNGEE. Trimming pared 4 bases from V and 4 bases from J, leaving 15 bases between. CDR3 length: 15 amino acids. DNA for the CDR3: TGTGCCAGCAGCCCACAAACAGGGTTCGGAAACACCATATATTTT. Translation: CASSPQTGFGNTIYF.

About this clone: Other DNA sequences from this sample encode an identical CDR3 as well. The chain has TRBV12-3 or TRBV12-4 and TRBJ2-7; D possibly corresponds to TRBD2 (5 bases). Trimming removed 2 bases at V and 7 bases at J, with 6 bases between. The CDR3 is made up of 11 amino acids. In DNA form, the CDR3 reads TGTGCCAGCAGTTTACGCGGGGAGCAGTACTTC. It specifies CASSLRGEQYF.

The chain carries TRBV7-2 and TRBJ1-2; D unresolved. The V gene lost 6 bases and the J gene lost 4 bases, with 12 bases spanning the gap. There are 13 residues in the CDR3. Germline assignment: CDR1 SGHTA and CDR2 FQGNSA. This chain's CDR3 is CASSPKNGYGYTF. CDR3 nucleotides: TGTGCCAGCAGTCCTAAAAATGGCTATGGCTACACCTTC.

V is TRBV9 and J is TRBJ1-2, with TRBD1 as a possible D gene (6 bases). CDR3 length: 18 amino acids. Germline CDR1 is SGDLS and CDR2 is YYNGEE. The V end was cut by 1 base, the J end by 5 bases, with 24 bases between. Here the CDR3 DNA reads TGTGCCAGCAGCGTAAATGAGGACAGACCTGCGAACCCTTATGGCTACACCTTC. This encodes CASSVNEDRPANPYGYTF. The full variable domain, rest sourced from reference TRBV9 and TRBJ1-2, is DSGVTQTPKHLITATGQRVTLRCSPRSGDLSVYWYQQSLDQGLQFLIQYYNGEERAKGNILERFSAQQFPDLHSELNLSSLELGDSALYFCASSVNEDRPANPYGYTFGSGTRLTVV.

This sequence joins TRBV27 and TRBJ2-7, with a possible D match to TRBD1 (5 bases). The CDR3 is 13 amino acids. Per germline, CDR1 MNHEY and CDR2 SMNVEV (reference sequence). The V and J ends lost 3 bases and 2 bases respectively, with 8 bases between them. The CDR3 nucleotides are TGTGCCAGCAGTTTCAGGGCAACCTACGAGCAGTACTTC. Its protein is CASSFRATYEQYF.

V is TRBV10-3 and J is TRBJ1-6; D may be TRBD1 (5 bases). The ends were cut back, 6 bases at V and 7 bases at J, with 13 bases in the middle. The CDR3 is made up of 14 amino acids. Germline CDR1 and CDR2: ENHRY and SYGVKD. The CDR3 coding sequence is TGTGCCATCAGGCAGGGTACTGGGAATTCACCCCTCCACTTT. Residues: CAIRQGTGNSPLHF.